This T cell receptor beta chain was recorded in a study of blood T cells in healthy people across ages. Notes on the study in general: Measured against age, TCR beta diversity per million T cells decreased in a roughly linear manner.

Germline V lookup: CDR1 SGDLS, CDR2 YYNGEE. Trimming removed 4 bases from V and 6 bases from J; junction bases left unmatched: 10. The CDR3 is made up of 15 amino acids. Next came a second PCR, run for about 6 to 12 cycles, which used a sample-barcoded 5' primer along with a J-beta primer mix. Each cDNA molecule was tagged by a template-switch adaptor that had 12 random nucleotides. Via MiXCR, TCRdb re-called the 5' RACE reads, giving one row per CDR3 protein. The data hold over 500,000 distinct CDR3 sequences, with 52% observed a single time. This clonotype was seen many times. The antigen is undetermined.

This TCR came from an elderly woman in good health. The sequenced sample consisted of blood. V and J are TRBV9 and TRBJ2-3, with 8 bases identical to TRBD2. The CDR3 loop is CASSSSGGSSDTQYF. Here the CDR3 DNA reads TGTGCCAGCAGCAGTTCGGGGGGGTCCTCGGATACGCAGTATTTT.